The present T cell receptor beta chain was sequenced within a study of blood T cell repertoires in COVID-19. As for the study in general: There were acute and convalescent COVID-19 samples, and they came from the United States, Italy and Spain.

Trimming shortened V by 5 bases and J by 4 bases, and 8 bases separated the two germline ends. The CDR3 contains 12 residues. CDR1 is MDHEN and CDR2 is SYDVKM in the germline V gene. This clone is a singleton in its sample. Method: immunoSEQ multiplex PCR; TCRdb's copy keeps in-frame clones and lacks some. This repertoire shows 200,000 to 250,000 clones, under 90% found once; its top ten account for about 6%. Source material: peripheral blood. The genes are TRBV28 and TRBJ2-5, with a possible D match to TRBD1 (5 bases). The TCR was taken from a man aged 55 to 69 who had recovered from COVID-19. As DNA, the CDR3 is TGTGCCAGCAGTCAGGGAAGAGAGACCCAGTACTTC. This encodes CASSQGRETQYF.